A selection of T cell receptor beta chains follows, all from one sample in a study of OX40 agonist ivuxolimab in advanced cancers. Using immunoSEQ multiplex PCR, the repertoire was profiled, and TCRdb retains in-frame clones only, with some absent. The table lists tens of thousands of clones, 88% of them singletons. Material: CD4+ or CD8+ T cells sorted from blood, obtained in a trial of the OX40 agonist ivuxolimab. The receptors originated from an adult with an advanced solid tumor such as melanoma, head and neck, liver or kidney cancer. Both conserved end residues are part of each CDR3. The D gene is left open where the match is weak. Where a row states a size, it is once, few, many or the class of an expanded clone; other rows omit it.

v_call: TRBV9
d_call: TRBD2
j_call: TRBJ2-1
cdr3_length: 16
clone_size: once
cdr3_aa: CASNSAGEGSYNEQFF
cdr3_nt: TGTGCCAGCAACTCAGCGGGAGAGGGGTCCTACAATGAGCAGTTCTTC

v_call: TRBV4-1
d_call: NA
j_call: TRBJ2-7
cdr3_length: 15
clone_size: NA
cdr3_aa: CASSPNEKRSYEQYF
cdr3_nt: TGCGCCAGCAGCCCGAACGAAAAGAGATCCTACGAGCAGTACTTC

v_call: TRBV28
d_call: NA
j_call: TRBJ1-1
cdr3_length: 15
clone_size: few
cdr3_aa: CASSLSVGTDPEAFF
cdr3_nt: TGTGCCAGCAGTTTATCCGTCGGGACCGATCCTGAAGCTTTCTTT

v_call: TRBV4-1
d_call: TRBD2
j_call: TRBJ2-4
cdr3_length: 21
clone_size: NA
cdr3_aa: CASSPMWTFQRERYGGNIQYF
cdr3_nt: TGCGCCAGCAGCCCGATGTGGACGTTTCAGCGGGAGAGGTACGGGGGAAACATTCAGTACTTC

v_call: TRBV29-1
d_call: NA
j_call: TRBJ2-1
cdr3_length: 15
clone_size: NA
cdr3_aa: CSVEAPGLPYNEQFF
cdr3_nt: TGCAGCGTTGAAGCGCCGGGTCTTCCCTACAATGAGCAGTTCTTC

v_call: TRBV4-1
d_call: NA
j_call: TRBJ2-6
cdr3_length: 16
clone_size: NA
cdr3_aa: CASSQDGGTGANVLTF
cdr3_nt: TGCGCCAGCAGCCAAGATGGGGGGACTGGGGCCAACGTCCTGACTTTC

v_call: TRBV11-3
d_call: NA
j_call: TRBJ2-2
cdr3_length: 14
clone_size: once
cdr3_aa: CASSLDQGAGELFF
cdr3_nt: TGTGCCAGCAGCTTAGATCAAGGGGCCGGGGAGCTGTTTTTT

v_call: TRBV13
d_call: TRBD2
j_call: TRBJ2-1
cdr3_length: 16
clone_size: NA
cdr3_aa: CASRPTTSGSNNEQFF
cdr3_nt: TGTGCCAGCAGGCCAACAACTAGCGGGTCTAACAATGAGCAGTTCTTC

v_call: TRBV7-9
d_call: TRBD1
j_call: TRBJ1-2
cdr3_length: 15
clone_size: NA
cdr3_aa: CASSPTPTGELGYTF
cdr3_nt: TGTGCCAGCAGCCCCACCCCGACAGGGGAGCTTGGCTACACCTTC

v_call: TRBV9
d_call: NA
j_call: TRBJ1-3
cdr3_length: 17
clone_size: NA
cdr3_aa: CASRDNKEGGPGNTIYF
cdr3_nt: TGTGCCAGCAGGGATAATAAGGAGGGGGGCCCTGGAAACACCATATATTTT

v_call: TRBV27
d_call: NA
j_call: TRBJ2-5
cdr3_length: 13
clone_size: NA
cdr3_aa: CASSTYQGGTQYF
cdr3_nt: TGTGCCAGCAGTACTTATCAGGGGGGGACCCAGTACTTC

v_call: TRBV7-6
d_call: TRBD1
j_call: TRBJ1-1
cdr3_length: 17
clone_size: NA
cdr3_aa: CASSPGQGATGGTEAFF
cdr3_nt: TGTGCCAGCAGCCCCGGACAGGGGGCGACGGGGGGCACTGAAGCTTTCTTT

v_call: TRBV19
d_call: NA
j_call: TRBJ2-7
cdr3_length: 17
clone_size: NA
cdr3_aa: CASSTPPQRMTPYEQYF
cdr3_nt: TGTGCCAGTAGTACTCCACCCCAGCGGATGACACCCTACGAGCAGTACTTC

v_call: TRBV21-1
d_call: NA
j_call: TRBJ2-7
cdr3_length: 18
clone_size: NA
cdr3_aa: CASTIKDRGAYPSYEQYF
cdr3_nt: TGTGCCAGCACCATTAAGGACAGGGGTGCGTATCCTTCCTACGAGCAGTACTTC

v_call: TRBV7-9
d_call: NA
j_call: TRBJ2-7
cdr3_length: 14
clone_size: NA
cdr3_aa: CASSFSGSSYEQYF
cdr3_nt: TGTGCCAGCAGCTTCTCAGGGAGCTCCTACGAGCAGTACTTC